This TCR beta chain stems from a study of technical replicates of blood from a handful of donors. Germline lookup yields CDR1 KGHSH and CDR2 LQKENI. The V and J ends lost 3 bases and 5 bases respectively, with 13 bases between them. The CDR3 covers 14 residues. Profiling relied on immunoSEQ multiplex PCR, and the TCRdb table lists in-frame clones only, not all of them. The repertoire holds about 86,000 clones, nearly 96% seen once, with around 0.35% in the top ten. This clone was seen a single time. The J gene is TRBJ1-1, the V gene TRBV18; the D is unclear. The specimen sequenced was T cells isolated from PBMCs. The receptor's source is a human donor in good health. CDR3 bases: TGTGCCAGCTCACCCGAAATACCGCAGACTGAAGCTTTCTTT. It specifies CASSPEIPQTEAFF.